This T cell receptor (beta chain) was obtained from a study of T cells after somatic rescue of genetic block. The CDR3 is 16 amino acids. The germline CDR1 and CDR2 sequences are GTSNPN and SVGIG (reference sequence). The V gene end was trimmed by 0 bases and the J gene end by 2 bases; junction bases not matched to a gene: 7. TCRdb's table, derived via immunoSEQ multiplex PCR, lists solely in-frame clones and lacks some. The table records 85,000 to 90,000 clones, 85% to 90% of them present only once. With regard to this clone: In the same sample, other DNA sequences code for this CDR3.

The specimen was peripheral blood mononuclear cells (PBMCs). V is TRBV30 and J is TRBJ2-3, with 8 bases aligning to TRBD2. The clonotype comes from a young woman. The chain's CDR3 is CAWSVGAGGHTDTQYF. The CDR3 DNA reads as TGTGCCTGGAGTGTAGGGGCGGGGGGACACACAGATACGCAGTATTTT.